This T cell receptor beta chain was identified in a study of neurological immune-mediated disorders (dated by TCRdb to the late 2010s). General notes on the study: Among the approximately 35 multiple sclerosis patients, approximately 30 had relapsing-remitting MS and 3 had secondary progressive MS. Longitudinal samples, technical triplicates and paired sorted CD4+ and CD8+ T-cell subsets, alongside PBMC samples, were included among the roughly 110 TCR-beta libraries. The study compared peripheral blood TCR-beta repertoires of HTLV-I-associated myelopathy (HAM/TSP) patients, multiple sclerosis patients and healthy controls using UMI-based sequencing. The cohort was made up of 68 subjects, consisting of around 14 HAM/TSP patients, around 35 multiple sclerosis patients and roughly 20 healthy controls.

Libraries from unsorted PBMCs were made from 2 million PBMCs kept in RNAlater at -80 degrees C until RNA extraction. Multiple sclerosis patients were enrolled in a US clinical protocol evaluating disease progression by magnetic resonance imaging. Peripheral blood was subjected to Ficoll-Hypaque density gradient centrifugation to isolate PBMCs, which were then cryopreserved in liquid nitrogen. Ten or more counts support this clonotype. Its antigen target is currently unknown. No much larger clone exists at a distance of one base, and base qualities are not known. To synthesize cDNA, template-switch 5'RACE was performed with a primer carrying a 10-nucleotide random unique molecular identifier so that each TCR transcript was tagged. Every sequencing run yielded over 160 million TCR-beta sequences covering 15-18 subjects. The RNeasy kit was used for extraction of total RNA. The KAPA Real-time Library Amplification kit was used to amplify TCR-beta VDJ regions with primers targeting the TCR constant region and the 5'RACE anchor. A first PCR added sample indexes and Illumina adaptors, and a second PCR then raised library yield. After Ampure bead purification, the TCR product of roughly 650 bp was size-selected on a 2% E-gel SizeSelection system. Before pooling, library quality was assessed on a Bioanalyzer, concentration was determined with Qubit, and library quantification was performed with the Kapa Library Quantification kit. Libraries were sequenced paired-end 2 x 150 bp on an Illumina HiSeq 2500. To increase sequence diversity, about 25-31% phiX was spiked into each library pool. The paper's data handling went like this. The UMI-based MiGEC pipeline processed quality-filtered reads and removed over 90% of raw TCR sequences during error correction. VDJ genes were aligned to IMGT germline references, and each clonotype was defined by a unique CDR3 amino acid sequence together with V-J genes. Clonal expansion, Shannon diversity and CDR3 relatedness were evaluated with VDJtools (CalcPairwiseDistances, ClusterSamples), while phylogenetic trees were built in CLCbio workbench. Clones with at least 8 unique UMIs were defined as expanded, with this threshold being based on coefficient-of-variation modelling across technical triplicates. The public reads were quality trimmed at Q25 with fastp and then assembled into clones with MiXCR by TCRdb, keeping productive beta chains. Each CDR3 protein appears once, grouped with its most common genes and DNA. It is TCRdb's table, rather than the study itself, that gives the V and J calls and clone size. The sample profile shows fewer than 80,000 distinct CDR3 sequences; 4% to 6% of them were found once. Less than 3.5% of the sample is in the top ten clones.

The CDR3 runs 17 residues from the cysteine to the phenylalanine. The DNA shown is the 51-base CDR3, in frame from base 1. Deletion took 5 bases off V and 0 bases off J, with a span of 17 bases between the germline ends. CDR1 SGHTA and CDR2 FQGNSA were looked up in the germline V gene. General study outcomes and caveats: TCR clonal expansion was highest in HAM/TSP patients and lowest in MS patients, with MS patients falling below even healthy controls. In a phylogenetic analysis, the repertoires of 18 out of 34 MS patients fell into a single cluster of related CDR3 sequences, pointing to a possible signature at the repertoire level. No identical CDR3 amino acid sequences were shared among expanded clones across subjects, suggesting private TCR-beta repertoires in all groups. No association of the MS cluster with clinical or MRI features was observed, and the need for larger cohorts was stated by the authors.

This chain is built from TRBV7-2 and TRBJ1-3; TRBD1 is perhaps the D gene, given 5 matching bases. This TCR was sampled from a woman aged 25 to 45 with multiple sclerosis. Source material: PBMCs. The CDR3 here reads CASSPGTLSTSGNTIYF. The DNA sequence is TGTGCCAGCAGCCCCGGGACTCTCTCGACCTCTGGAAACACCATATATTTT.